The present T cell receptor (beta chain) was sequenced within a study of blood T cell repertoires in COVID-19. On the study more broadly: T cells, B-cell-depleted T cells, or PBMCs supplied cDNA or gDNA.

Participant reports of clinical history set cohort assignment. In the 2 weeks before study entry, exposed participants met a COVID-19 case, which was PCR-confirmed or clinician-diagnosed. The data were produced by immunoSEQ multiplex PCR, yet TCRdb's version contains in-frame clones alone and is incomplete. The sample yields approximately 270,000 clones, less than 95% seen once. The CDR3 is 14 amino acids. Trimming removed 5 bases from V and 5 bases from J; junction bases left unmatched: 6. Per the germline V gene, CDR1 is SGHRS and CDR2 is YFSETQ. This rearrangement joins TRBV5-1 to TRBJ2-5, with 10 bases matching TRBD1. Source material: PBMCs or T cells enriched from blood (not recorded which). The receptor's source is a man aged 35 to 55 who had been exposed to COVID-19. Here the CDR3 DNA reads TGCGCCAGCAGGGGACAGGGGACGGGGGAGACCCAGTACTTC. Translated: CASRGQGTGETQYF.